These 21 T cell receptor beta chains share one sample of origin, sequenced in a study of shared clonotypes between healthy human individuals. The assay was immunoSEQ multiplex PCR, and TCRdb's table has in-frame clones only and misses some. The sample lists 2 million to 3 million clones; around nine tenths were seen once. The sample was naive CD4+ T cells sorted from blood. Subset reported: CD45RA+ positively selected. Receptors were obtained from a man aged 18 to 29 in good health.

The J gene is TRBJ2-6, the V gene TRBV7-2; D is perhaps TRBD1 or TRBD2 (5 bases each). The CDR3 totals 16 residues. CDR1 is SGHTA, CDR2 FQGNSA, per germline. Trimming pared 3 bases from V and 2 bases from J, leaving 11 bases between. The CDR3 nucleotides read TGTGCCAGCAGCTTTCGAGGGACCCCTGGGGCCAACGTCCTGACTTTC. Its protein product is CASSFRGTPGANVLTF.

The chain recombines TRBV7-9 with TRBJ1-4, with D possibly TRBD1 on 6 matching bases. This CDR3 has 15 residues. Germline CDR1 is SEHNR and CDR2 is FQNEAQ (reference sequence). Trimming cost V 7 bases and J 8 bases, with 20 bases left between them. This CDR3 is CASTELGTFGEKLFF. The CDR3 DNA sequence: TGTGCCAGCACGGAATTGGGGACATTTGGGGAAAAACTGTTTTTT. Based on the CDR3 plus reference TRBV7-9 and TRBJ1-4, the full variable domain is DTGVSQNPRHKITKRGQNVTFRCDPISEHNRLYWYRQTLGQGPEFLTYFQNEAQLEKSRLLSDRFSAERPKGSFSTLEIQRTEQGDSAMYLCASTELGTFGEKLFFGSGTQLSVL.

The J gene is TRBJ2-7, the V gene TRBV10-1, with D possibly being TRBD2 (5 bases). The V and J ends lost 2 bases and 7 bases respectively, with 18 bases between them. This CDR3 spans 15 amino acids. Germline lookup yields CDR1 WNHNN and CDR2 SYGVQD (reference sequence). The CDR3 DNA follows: TGCGCCAGCAGTGAGAGGTCTAGCCGCTACGGAGAGCAGTACTTC. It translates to CASSERSSRYGEQYF.

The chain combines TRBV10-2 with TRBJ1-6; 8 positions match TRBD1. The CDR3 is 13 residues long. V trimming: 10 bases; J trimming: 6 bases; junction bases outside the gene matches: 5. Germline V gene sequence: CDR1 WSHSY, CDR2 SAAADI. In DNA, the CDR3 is TGCGCCACTTCGACAGGGGCTAATTCACCCCTCCACTTT. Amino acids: CATSTGANSPLHF.

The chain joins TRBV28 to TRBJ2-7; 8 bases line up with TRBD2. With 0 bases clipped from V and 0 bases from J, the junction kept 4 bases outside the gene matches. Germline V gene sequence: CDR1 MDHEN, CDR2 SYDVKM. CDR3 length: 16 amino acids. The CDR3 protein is CASSLWAGGPSYEQYF. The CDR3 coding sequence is TGTGCCAGCAGTTTATGGGCGGGGGGCCCCTCCTACGAGCAGTACTTC.

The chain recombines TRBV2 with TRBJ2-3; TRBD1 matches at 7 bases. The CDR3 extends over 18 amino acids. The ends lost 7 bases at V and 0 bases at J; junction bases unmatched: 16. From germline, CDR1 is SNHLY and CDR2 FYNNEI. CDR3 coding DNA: TGTGCCAGCAAGGGATTTAGGCAGGGGGAGACTAGCACAGATACGCAGTATTTT. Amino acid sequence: CASKGFRQGETSTDTQYF.

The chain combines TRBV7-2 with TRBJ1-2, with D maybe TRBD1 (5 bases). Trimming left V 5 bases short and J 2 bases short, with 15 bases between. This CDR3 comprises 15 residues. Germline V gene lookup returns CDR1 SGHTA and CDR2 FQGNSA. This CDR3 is CASSDRPGPNYGYTF. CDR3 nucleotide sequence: TGTGCCAGCAGCGACCGGCCAGGGCCCAACTATGGCTACACCTTC.

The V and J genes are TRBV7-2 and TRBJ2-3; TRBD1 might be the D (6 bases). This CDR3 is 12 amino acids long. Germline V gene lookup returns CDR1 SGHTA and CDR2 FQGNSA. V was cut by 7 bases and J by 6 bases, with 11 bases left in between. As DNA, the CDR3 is TGTGCCAGCAACACAGGGTCGGATACGCAGTATTTT. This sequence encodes CASNTGSDTQYF.

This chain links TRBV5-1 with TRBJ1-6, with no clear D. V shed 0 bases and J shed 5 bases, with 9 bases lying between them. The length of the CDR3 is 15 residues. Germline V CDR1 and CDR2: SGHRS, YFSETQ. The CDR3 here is CASSLGDFDNSPLHF. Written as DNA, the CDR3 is TGCGCCAGCAGCTTGGGAGACTTCGATAATTCACCCCTCCACTTT.

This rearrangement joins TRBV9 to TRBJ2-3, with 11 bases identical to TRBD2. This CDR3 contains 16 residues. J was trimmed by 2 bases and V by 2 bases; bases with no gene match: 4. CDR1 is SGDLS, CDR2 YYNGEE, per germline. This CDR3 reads CASSVTGLAVTDTQYF. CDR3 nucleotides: TGTGCCAGCAGCGTGACGGGACTAGCGGTCACAGATACGCAGTATTTT.

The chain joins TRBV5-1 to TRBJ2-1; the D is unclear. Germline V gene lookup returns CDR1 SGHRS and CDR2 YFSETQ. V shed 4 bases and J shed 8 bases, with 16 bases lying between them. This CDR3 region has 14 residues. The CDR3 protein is CASSTRGEFYEQFF. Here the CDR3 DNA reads TGCGCCAGCAGCACCAGAGGCGAGTTCTATGAGCAGTTCTTC.

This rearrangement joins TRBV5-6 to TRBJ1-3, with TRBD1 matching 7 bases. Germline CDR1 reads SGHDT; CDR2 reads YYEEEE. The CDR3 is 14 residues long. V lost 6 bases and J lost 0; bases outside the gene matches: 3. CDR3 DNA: TGTGCCAGCACCCGGACAGGCTCTGGAAACACCATATATTTT. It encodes CASTRTGSGNTIYF.

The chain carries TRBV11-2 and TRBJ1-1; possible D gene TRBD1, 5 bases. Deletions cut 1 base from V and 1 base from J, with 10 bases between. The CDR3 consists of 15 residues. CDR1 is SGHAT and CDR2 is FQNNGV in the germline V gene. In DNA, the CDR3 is TGTGCCAGCAGCTTAGGATCTGGGGGGAACACTGAAGCTTTCTTT. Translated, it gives CASSLGSGGNTEAFF.

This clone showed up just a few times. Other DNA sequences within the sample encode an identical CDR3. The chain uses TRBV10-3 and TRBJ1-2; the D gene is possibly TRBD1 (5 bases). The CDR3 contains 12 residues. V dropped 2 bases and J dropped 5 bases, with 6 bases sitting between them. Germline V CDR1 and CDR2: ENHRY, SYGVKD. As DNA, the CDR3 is TGTGCCATCAGTGAGGCAGGGTATGGCTACACCTTC. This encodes CAISEAGYGYTF.

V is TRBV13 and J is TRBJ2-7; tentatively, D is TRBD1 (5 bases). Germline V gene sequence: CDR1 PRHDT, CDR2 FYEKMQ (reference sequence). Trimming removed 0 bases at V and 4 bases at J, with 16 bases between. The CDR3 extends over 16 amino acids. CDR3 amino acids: CASSLGRQGLGYEQYF. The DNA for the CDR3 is TGTGCCAGCAGCTTAGGAAGGCAGGGATTGGGGTACGAGCAGTACTTC.

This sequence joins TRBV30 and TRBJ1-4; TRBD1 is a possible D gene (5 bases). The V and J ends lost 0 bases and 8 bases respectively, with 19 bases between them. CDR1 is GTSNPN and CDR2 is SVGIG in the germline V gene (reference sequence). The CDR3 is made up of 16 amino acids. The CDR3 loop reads CAWSVLRPRVGEKLFF. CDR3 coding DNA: TGTGCCTGGAGTGTACTCCGTCCCAGGGTTGGGGAAAAACTGTTTTTT.

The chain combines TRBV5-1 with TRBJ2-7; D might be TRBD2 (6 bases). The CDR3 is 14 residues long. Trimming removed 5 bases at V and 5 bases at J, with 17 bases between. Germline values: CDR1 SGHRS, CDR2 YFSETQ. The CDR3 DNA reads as TGCGCCAGCAGTTCCGGGTGGGAGGCAGACGAGCAGTACTTC. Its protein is CASSSGWEADEQYF. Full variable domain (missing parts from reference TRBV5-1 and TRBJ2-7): KAGVTQTPRYLIKTRGQQVTLSCSPISGHRSVSWYQQTPGQGLQFLFEYFSETQRNKGNFPGRFSGRQFSNSRSEMNVSTLELGDSALYLCASSSGWEADEQYFGPGTRLTVT.

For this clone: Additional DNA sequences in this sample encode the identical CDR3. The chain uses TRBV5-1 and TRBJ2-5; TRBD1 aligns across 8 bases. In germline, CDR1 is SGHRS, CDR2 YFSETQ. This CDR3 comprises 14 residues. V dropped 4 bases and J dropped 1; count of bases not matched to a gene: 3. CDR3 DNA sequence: TGCGCCAGCAGCCCACAGGGGGTCCAAGAGACCCAGTACTTC. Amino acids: CASSPQGVQETQYF.

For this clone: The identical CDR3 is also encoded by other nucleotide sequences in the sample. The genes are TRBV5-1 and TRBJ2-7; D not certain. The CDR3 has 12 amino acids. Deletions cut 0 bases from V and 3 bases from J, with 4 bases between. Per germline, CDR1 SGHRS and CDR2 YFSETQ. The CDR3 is CASSLDFYEQYF. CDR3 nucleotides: TGCGCCAGCAGCTTGGATTTCTACGAGCAGTACTTC.

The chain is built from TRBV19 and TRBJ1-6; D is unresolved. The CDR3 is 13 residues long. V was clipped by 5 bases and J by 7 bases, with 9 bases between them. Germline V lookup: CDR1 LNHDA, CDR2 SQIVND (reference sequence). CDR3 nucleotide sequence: TGTGCCAGTAGTTCGCAGCTCAATTCACCCCTCCACTTT. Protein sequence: CASSSQLNSPLHF.

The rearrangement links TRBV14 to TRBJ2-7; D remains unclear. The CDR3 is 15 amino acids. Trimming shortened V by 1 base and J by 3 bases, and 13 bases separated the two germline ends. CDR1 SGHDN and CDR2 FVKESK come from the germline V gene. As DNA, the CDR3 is TGTGCCAGCAGCCAAGCTTCCGCCCCCTACTACGAGCAGTACTTC. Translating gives CASSQASAPYYEQYF. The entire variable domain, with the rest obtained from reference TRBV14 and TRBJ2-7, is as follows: EAGVTQFPSHSVIEKGQTVTLRCDPISGHDNLYWYRRVMGKEIKFLLHFVKESKQDESGMPNNRFLAERTGGTYSTLKVQPAELEDSGVYFCASSQASAPYYEQYFGPGTRLTVT.